The 25 T cell receptor beta chains given below trace back to one sample, sequenced in a study of T cell responses to AZD1222 COVID-19 vaccine. Assay: immunoSEQ multiplex PCR; the TCRdb copy retains only in-frame clones and omits some. The sample holds about 190,000 clones, around 94% seen once. The material was peripheral blood, obtained on day 0 of AZD1222 vaccination. The receptors derive from an adult in good health.

This chain connects TRBV11-2 to TRBJ1-2; D is perhaps TRBD1 (6 bases). Trimming cost V 3 bases and J 4 bases, with 18 bases left between them. CDR3 length: 16 amino acids. Germline CDR1 and CDR2: SGHAT and FQNNGV. CDR3 residues: CASSFLGAGVPYGYTF. For the CDR3, the DNA is TGTGCCAGCAGCTTTCTCGGCGCAGGGGTGCCCTATGGCTACACCTTC.

This chain uses TRBV28 with TRBJ1-6; TRBD1 might be the D (5 bases). The CDR3 covers 15 residues. Trimming shortened V by 1 base and J by 7 bases, and 11 bases separated the two germline ends. Germline CDR1 is MDHEN and CDR2 is SYDVKM. CDR3 residues: CASSLYQGGNSPLHF. The CDR3 nucleotides are TGTGCCAGCAGTTTATACCAGGGAGGGAATTCACCCCTCCACTTT.

The genes are TRBV7-9 and TRBJ1-1; tentatively, D is TRBD1 (6 bases). This CDR3 has 15 residues. V lost 4 bases and J lost 0, with 12 bases in between. In germline, CDR1 is SEHNR, CDR2 FQNEAQ (reference sequence). The CDR3: CASSSEGQLNTEAFF. The DNA of the CDR3 is TGTGCCAGCAGCTCAGAAGGACAGTTGAACACTGAAGCTTTCTTT.

The chain links TRBV7-2 to TRBJ2-3; D not certain. The CDR3 is 12 residues long. V shed 4 bases and J shed 5 bases, with 7 bases lying between them. Germline assignment: CDR1 SGHTA and CDR2 FQGNSA. CDR3 region: CASSSYQDTQYF. CDR3 DNA sequence: TGTGCCAGCAGCTCATACCAAGATACGCAGTATTTT. Combining the CDR3 with reference TRBV7-2 and TRBJ2-3 gives the whole variable domain GAGVSQSPSNKVTEKGKDVELRCDPISGHTALYWYRQSLGQGLEFLIYFQGNSAPDKSGLPSDRFSAERTGGSVSTLTIQRTQQEDSAVYLCASSSYQDTQYFGPGTRLTVL.

The chain uses TRBV5-5 and TRBJ2-3; a possible D gene is TRBD1 (6 bases). CDR3 length: 15 residues. The germline V and J ends were trimmed by 7 bases and 0 bases, with 15 bases remaining between them. Germline V gives CDR1 SGHKS, CDR2 YYEKEE (reference sequence). CDR3 DNA sequence: TGTGCCAGCGGAATGGGACAACCAAGCACAGATACGCAGTATTTT. This sequence encodes CASGMGQPSTDTQYF. The full variable domain, with the rest looked up from reference TRBV5-5 and TRBJ2-3, is DAGVTQSPTHLIKTRGQQVTLRCSPISGHKSVSWYQQVLGQGPQFIFQYYEKEERGRGNFPDRFSARQFPNYSSELNVNALLLGDSALYLCASGMGQPSTDTQYFGPGTRLTVL.

This clone has just one count. This sequence joins TRBV6-5 and TRBJ1-2; TRBD1 matches 10 bases. This CDR3 is 14 amino acids long. V lost 9 bases to trimming and J lost 8 bases; unmatched junction nucleotides: 12. CDR1 MNHEY and CDR2 SVGAGI come from the germline V gene. CDR3 in amino acids: CASAHWDRGRGYTF. CDR3 nucleotides: TGTGCCAGTGCCCACTGGGACAGGGGTCGGGGCTACACCTTC.

The chain uses TRBV6-5 and TRBJ1-6; 9 bases line up with TRBD1. The V gene's germline CDR1 is MNHEY and CDR2 SVGAGI. The CDR3 is 14 amino acids. Trimming at V came to 10 bases and at J to 8 bases, leaving 9 bases not matched to a gene. In DNA, the CDR3 is TGTGCCATCCAAGCGAGACAGGGGGATTCACCCCTCCACTTT. Amino acid sequence: CAIQARQGDSPLHF.

A few counts support this clone. The gene calls are TRBV25-1 and TRBJ1-2; 8 bases align to TRBD1. The CDR3 extends over 14 amino acids. Germline trimming cut 5 bases from V and 11 bases from J; bases unmatched to any gene: 13. CDR1 is MGHDK, CDR2 SYGVNS, per germline. Here the CDR3 DNA reads TGTGCCAGCAGTACAACAGGGGGTTTGAGTAGTTACACCTTC. It encodes CASSTTGGLSSYTF.

This clone was counted once. The gene calls are TRBV7-7 and TRBJ2-1; 10 bases align to TRBD2. Trimming at V came to 1 base and at J to 5 bases, leaving 5 bases not matched to a gene. CDR1 and CDR2 from the germline V gene are SSHAT and FNYEAQ (reference sequence). The length of the CDR3 is 16 residues. This CDR3 reads CASSLGLAGANNEQFF. The CDR3 bases are TGTGCCAGCAGCTTAGGGCTAGCGGGGGCCAACAATGAGCAGTTCTTC. Looking up the rest from reference TRBV7-7 and TRBJ2-1 gives the full variable domain: GAGVSQSPRYKVTKRGQDVTLRCDPISSHATLYWYQQALGQGPEFLTYFNYEAQPDKSGLPSDRFSAERPEGSISTLTIQRTEQRDSAMYRCASSLGLAGANNEQFFGPGTRLTVL.

This clone was observed a single time. The CDR3 is CASSFAGGSQETQYF. CDR3 sequence (DNA): TGTGCCAGCAGCTTTGCAGGGGGCAGCCAAGAGACCCAGTACTTC. The V call is TRBV11-2, the J call TRBJ2-5; 8 bases line up with TRBD1. Germline values: CDR1 SGHAT, CDR2 FQNNGV. The length of the CDR3 is 15 residues. The V gene end was trimmed by 3 bases and the J gene end by 1 base; junction bases not matched to a gene: 4.

V and J are TRBV5-4 and TRBJ2-6; 8 positions agree with TRBD1. From germline, CDR1 is SGHNT and CDR2 YYREEE (reference sequence). Losses at the gene ends were 3 bases for V and 0 bases for J; bases not matched to a gene: 8. This CDR3 has 18 residues. CDR3 sequence: CASSSGGTGSSGANVLTF. DNA for the CDR3: TGTGCCAGCAGCTCCGGAGGGACAGGCAGCTCTGGGGCCAACGTCCTGACTTTC. Full variable domain (outside the CDR3, taken from reference TRBV5-4 and TRBJ2-6): ETGVTQSPTHLIKTRGQQVTLRCSSQSGHNTVSWYQQALGQGPQFIFQYYREEENGRGNFPPRFSGLQFPNYSSELNVNALELDDSALYLCASSSGGTGSSGANVLTFGAGSRLTVL.

This chain connects TRBV6-2 or TRBV6-3 to TRBJ1-1; no clear D gene. Trimming pared 5 bases from V and 2 bases from J, leaving 12 bases between. Germline assignment: CDR1 MNHEY and CDR2 SVGEGT. This CDR3 is built from 14 residues. The CDR3 nucleotides read TGTGCCAGCAGTCCGGATGGGGTCAACACTGAAGCTTTCTTT. Protein product: CASSPDGVNTEAFF.

The chain couples TRBV6-5 to TRBJ2-1, with 7 positions matching TRBD1. CDR1 MNHEY and CDR2 SVGAGI come from the germline V gene. The CDR3 runs 14 residues. The ends lost 0 bases at V and 9 bases at J; junction bases unmatched: 5. DNA of the CDR3: TGTGCCAGCAGTTACTCGAACGGGGACAGTGAGCAGTTCTTC. Protein: CASSYSNGDSEQFF.

The chain recombines TRBV6-5 with TRBJ2-3; D is undetermined. V lost 6 bases, J lost 0 bases, and 10 bases lay in between. The CDR3 is 14 amino acids. Looked up from germline, CDR1 is MNHEY and CDR2 is SVGAGI. CDR3 DNA: TGTGCCAGCAGGAGCCGAACTAGCACAGATACGCAGTATTTT. This translates into CASRSRTSTDTQYF.

The gene calls are TRBV10-3 and TRBJ1-4; possible D gene TRBD1, 6 bases. Per the germline V gene, CDR1 is ENHRY and CDR2 is SYGVKD. This CDR3 is 14 amino acids long. V was pared by 4 bases and J by 5 bases, with 11 bases between. The CDR3 DNA sequence: TGTGCCATCAGTGCCGGCCAGGGGAATGAAAAACTGTTTTTT. The encoded protein is CAISAGQGNEKLFF.

This chain joins TRBV5-1 and TRBJ2-5; TRBD1 might be the D (6 bases). The germline V and J ends were trimmed by 4 bases and 1 base, with 20 bases remaining between them. Germline values: CDR1 SGHRS, CDR2 YFSETQ. This CDR3 is 17 amino acids long. As DNA, the CDR3 is TGCGCCAGCAGCCCGATAAACAGGGATCGACGCCAAGAGACCCAGTACTTC. Encoded protein: CASSPINRDRRQETQYF.

The chain joins TRBV6-5 to TRBJ1-6, with D unclear. The V gene lost 8 bases and the J gene lost 7 bases, with 12 bases spanning the gap. Looked up from germline, CDR1 is MNHEY and CDR2 is SVGAGI. The CDR3 consists of 13 residues. CDR3 amino acids: CASRTVLNSPLHF. In DNA, the CDR3 is TGTGCCAGCCGGACGGTACTAAATTCACCCCTCCACTTT.

The chain uses TRBV5-1 and TRBJ2-3, with 7 bases aligning to TRBD1. The CDR3 length is 15 residues. The germline gives CDR1 SGHRS, CDR2 YFSETQ. J lost 4 bases, V lost 2 bases, and 7 bases had no gene match. This CDR3 reads CASSLPTGVPDTQYF. CDR3 DNA: TGCGCCAGCAGCTTACCCACAGGGGTCCCAGATACGCAGTATTTT.

In its sample, this clone was seen once. The chain couples TRBV24-1 to TRBJ2-3, with 11 bases identical to TRBD2. Germline trimming cut 5 bases from V and 6 bases from J; bases unmatched to any gene: 6. CDR3 length: 15 residues. CDR1 is KGHDR, CDR2 SFDVKD, per germline. CDR3 sequence: CATSASGGRGDTQYF. The CDR3, as DNA: TGTGCCACCAGTGCTAGCGGGGGGAGGGGCGATACGCAGTATTTT.

The chain combines TRBV2 with TRBJ2-7; 15 bases match TRBD2. After removal of 8 bases from V and 5 bases from J, the junction contained 10 bases not matched to a gene. CDR3 length: 16 residues. The germline V gene has CDR1 SNHLY and CDR2 FYNNEI. CDR3 DNA: TGTGCCAGCCGAGAGGTTGGACTAGCGGGGGGGGACGAGCAGTACTTC. Its protein product is CASREVGLAGGDEQYF. The full variable domain, completed using reference TRBV2 and TRBJ2-7, is EPEVTQTPSHQVTQMGQEVILRCVPISNHLYFYWYRQILGQKVEFLVSFYNNEISEKSEIFDDQFSVERPDGSNFTLKIRSTKLEDSAMYFCASREVGLAGGDEQYFGPGTRLTVT.

The chain combines TRBV4-1 with TRBJ2-4; D unclear. Trimming removed 0 bases from V and 3 bases from J, with 6 bases in between. CDR3 size: 14 residues. Per the germline V gene, CDR1 is MGHRA and CDR2 is YSYEKL. CDR3 nucleotides: TGCGCCAGCAGCCAAGAAGCCCACAAAAACATTCAGTACTTC. It specifies CASSQEAHKNIQYF.

The V gene is TRBV28, the J gene TRBJ2-1; D gene unclear. V gave up 7 bases and J gave up 2 bases, with 12 bases separating them. This CDR3 has 14 amino acids. Germline V gene data show CDR1 as MDHEN and CDR2 as SYDVKM. CDR3 DNA: TGTGCCAGCACGGAACGGGTGACCTACAATGAGCAGTTCTTC. As protein: CASTERVTYNEQFF. Based on the CDR3 plus reference TRBV28 and TRBJ2-1, the full variable domain is DVKVTQSSRYLVKRTGEKVFLECVQDMDHENMFWYRQDPGLGLRLIYFSYDVKMKEKGDIPEGYSVSREKKERFSLILESASTNQTSMYLCASTERVTYNEQFFGPGTRLTVL.

In its sample, this clone was seen once. This rearrangement joins TRBV2 to TRBJ2-1, with TRBD1 matching 9 bases. The CDR3 totals 14 residues. Trimming cost V 7 bases and J 8 bases; bases outside gene matches: 9. Germline lookup yields CDR1 SNHLY and CDR2 FYNNEI. CDR3 loop: CASIPGQGNDEQFF. The CDR3 DNA follows: TGTGCCAGCATACCGGGACAGGGAAACGATGAGCAGTTCTTC.

This sequence joins TRBV5-1 and TRBJ1-1; 8 positions match TRBD1. Germline V gene sequence: CDR1 SGHRS, CDR2 YFSETQ. This CDR3 spans 16 amino acids. Trimming cost V 2 bases and J 0 bases; bases outside gene matches: 6. CDR3 coding DNA: TGCGCCAGCAGCTTTGAAGTGACAGGGGTGAACACTGAAGCTTTCTTT. This encodes CASSFEVTGVNTEAFF. The whole variable domain, remainder taken from reference TRBV5-1 and TRBJ1-1, is KAGVTQTPRYLIKTRGQQVTLSCSPISGHRSVSWYQQTPGQGLQFLFEYFSETQRNKGNFPGRFSGRQFSNSRSEMNVSTLELGDSALYLCASSFEVTGVNTEAFFGQGTRLTVV.

The V and J genes are TRBV27 and TRBJ2-5; D ambiguous. Germline V gives CDR1 MNHEY, CDR2 SMNVEV (reference sequence). The CDR3 loop spans 11 amino acids. V lost 8 bases and J 1 base, leaving 5 bases between the germline ends. In DNA form, the CDR3 reads TGTGCCAGCCGCGTCCAAGAGACCCAGTACTTC. Translated: CASRVQETQYF.